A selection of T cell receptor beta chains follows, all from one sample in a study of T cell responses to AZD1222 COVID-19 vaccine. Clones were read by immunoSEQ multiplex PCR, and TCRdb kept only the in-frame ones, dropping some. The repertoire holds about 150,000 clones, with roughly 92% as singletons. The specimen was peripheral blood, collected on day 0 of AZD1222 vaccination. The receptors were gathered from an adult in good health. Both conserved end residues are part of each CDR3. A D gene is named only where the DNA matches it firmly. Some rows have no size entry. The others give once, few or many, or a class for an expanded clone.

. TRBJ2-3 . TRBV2 TGTGCCAGCAGTGAGTTGGGGGGTGGGAGCACAGATACGCAGTATTTT CASSELGGGSTDTQYF
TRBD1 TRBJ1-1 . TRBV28 TGTGCCAGCAGTTTATTTGGGACAGCGAACACTGAAGCTTTCTTT CASSLFGTANTEAFF
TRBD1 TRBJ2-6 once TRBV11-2 TGTGCCAGCAGCCCCGTAGGACAGGGATACTCTGGGGCCAACGTCCTGACTTTC CASSPVGQGYSGANVLTF
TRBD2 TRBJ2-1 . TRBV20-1 TGCAGTGCTAGTGCGGGGGGGCCCAATGAGCAGTTCTTC CSASAGGPNEQFF
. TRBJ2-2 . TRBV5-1 TGCGCCAGCAGCTTGCCGGGGGGCGACACCGGGGAGCTGTTTTTT CASSLPGGDTGELFF
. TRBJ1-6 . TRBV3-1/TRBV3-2 TGTGCCAGCAGCCAATGGGCCGGGGGTTCACCCCTCCACTTT CASSQWAGGSPLHF
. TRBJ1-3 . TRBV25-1 TGTGCCAGCAGCCGAAAGGGGTGGGGGGCCAACACCATATATTTT CASSRKGWGANTIYF
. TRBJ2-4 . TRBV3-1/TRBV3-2 TGTGCCAGCAGCCAATTCGGCATTCAGTACTTC CASSQFGIQYF
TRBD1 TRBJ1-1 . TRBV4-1 TGCGCCAGCAGCCAAGGACGGACAGGGGTGAACACTGAAGCTTTCTTT CASSQGRTGVNTEAFF
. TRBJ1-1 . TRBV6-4 TGTGCCAGCAGTGACTCTAGACCTCGGGGAACTGAAGCTTTCTTT CASSDSRPRGTEAFF
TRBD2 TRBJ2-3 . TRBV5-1 TGCGCCAGCAGCTTGGGTAGCGGGGGGCGGAGCACAGATACGCAGTATTTT CASSLGSGGRSTDTQYF
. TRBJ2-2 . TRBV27 TGTGCCAGCAGTTTAGATACCGGGGAGCTGTTTTTT CASSLDTGELFF
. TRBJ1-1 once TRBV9 TGTGCCAGCAGCGGATCAGGGTTGAACACTGAAGCTTTCTTT CASSGSGLNTEAFF
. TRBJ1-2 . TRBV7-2 TGTGCCAGCAGCTTAGTCGGGGCCGTAGCGGATGGCTACACCTTC CASSLVGAVADGYTF
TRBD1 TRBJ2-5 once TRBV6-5 TGTGCCAGCAGGGGACAGGCCGGAGAGACCCAGTACTTC CASRGQAGETQYF
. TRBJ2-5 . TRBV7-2 TGTGCCAGCAGCTTAGTAGAGGGGGGGACCCAGTACTTC CASSLVEGGTQYF
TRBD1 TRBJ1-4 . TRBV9 TGTGCCAGCAGCGTTGAGGACAGGGGGAACGAAAAACTGTTTTTT CASSVEDRGNEKLFF
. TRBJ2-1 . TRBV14 TGTGCCAGCAGCCAAAAAGGGGTCACGTGGGATGAGCAGTTCTTC CASSQKGVTWDEQFF
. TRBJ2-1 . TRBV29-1 TGCAGCGCCGCGCGGCAGGGTCATACAAATGAGCAGTTCTTC CSAARQGHTNEQFF
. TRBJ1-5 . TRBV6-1 TGTGCCAGCAGTGAAGCGTTATGGGGGGAGGATAGCAATCAGCCCCAGCATTTT CASSEALWGEDSNQPQHF